Detailed here is one TCR beta chain. Its specificity is unknown. Germline V gene sequence: CDR1 KGHDR, CDR2 SFDVKD. The CDR3 sequence is 13 residues long. V lost 4 bases, J lost 4 bases, and 9 bases lay in between. TCRdb independently ran MiXCR on the 5' RACE reads; one entry per CDR3 protein. The table shows some 710,000 distinct CDR3 sequences, with approximately 6% occurring only once. This specimen comes from a study of identical twins. General observations from the study: Not following the same donors, the study drew its conclusions from cross-sectional statistical analysis.

The source is a man between 18 and 29 years old in good health. This rearrangement joins TRBV24-1 to TRBJ2-5; D not resolved. The source material was naive T cells sorted from blood. CDR3 nucleotides: TGTGCCACCAGTGACCCCCTGGGAGAGACCCAGTACTTC. It encodes CATSDPLGETQYF.